These T cell receptor beta chains were read from a single sample in a study of early T cells in non-severe SARS-CoV-2 infection. Each CDR3 protein is one row after TCRdb ran MiXCR on the 5' RACE reads. The table has under 100,000 distinct CDR3 sequences, around 15% seen once; the top ten hold 1.4%. What was sequenced was whole blood. These receptor sequences come from an adult who was a healthcare worker with PCR-confirmed SARS-CoV-2 infection or an uninfected control (not recorded which). Each CDR3 is given with its conserved first and last residue. The order of the fields is J gene, clone size, D gene, V gene, CDR3 DNA, CDR3 protein. A D gene is named only where the DNA matches it firmly. Size is omitted from some rows. Given values are once, few, many or a class for expanded clones.

j_call: TRBJ2-3; clone_size: many; d_call: TRBD2; v_call: TRBV11-2; cdr3_nt: TGTGCCAGCAGCCGCCTGACTAGCGGGGGCACAGATACGCAGTATTTT; cdr3_aa: CASSRLTSGGTDTQYF
j_call: TRBJ2-3; clone_size: few; d_call: -; v_call: TRBV7-9; cdr3_nt: TGTGCCAGCAGCCCCCGGGGCTCGGAGGCAGATACGCAGTATTTT; cdr3_aa: CASSPRGSEADTQYF
j_call: TRBJ2-3; clone_size: few; d_call: -; v_call: TRBV7-6; cdr3_nt: TGTGCCAGCAGCTTAGCTGGGGGGCCCCCGGGCACAGATACGCAGTATTTT; cdr3_aa: CASSLAGGPPGTDTQYF
j_call: TRBJ2-5; clone_size: -; d_call: -; v_call: TRBV29-1; cdr3_nt: TGCAGCGTTGTACCCGGGGAAGAGACCCAGTACTTC; cdr3_aa: CSVVPGEETQYF
j_call: TRBJ1-1; clone_size: -; d_call: -; v_call: TRBV20-1; cdr3_nt: TGCAGTGCTCCAACCCGGCGGGACACTGAAGCTTTCTTT; cdr3_aa: CSAPTRRDTEAFF
j_call: TRBJ1-4; clone_size: many; d_call: -; v_call: TRBV5-1; cdr3_nt: TGCGCCAGCAGTCGGAACGGGGGTACGAATGAAAAACTGTTTTTT; cdr3_aa: CASSRNGGTNEKLFF
j_call: TRBJ1-1; clone_size: many; d_call: -; v_call: TRBV6-2/TRBV6-3; cdr3_nt: TGTGCCAGCAGTTATTCGACGGGAGAAGCTTTCTTT; cdr3_aa: CASSYSTGEAFF
j_call: TRBJ2-1; clone_size: few; d_call: -; v_call: TRBV6-1; cdr3_nt: TGTGCCAGCAGCCAAAGGGGCAGCTCCTACAATGAGCAGTTCTTC; cdr3_aa: CASSQRGSSYNEQFF
j_call: TRBJ2-7; clone_size: few; d_call: TRBD1; v_call: TRBV20-1; cdr3_nt: TGCAGTGCTCGGACAGGGATAGGATACGAGCAGTACTTC; cdr3_aa: CSARTGIGYEQYF
j_call: TRBJ2-7; clone_size: -; d_call: -; v_call: TRBV12-3/TRBV12-4; cdr3_nt: TGTGCCAGCAGTTCCGATTCTGTAGACCGACCCTACGAGCAGTACTTC; cdr3_aa: CASSSDSVDRPYEQYF
j_call: TRBJ2-1; clone_size: many; d_call: TRBD1; v_call: TRBV15; cdr3_nt: TGTGCCACCAGCAGGGGGGACAGGCGGAACAATGAGCAGTTCTTC; cdr3_aa: CATSRGDRRNNEQFF
j_call: TRBJ2-2; clone_size: -; d_call: -; v_call: TRBV7-3; cdr3_nt: TGTGCCAGCAGCTTTCTCCAGTTCGCGAACACCGGGGAGCTGTTTTTT; cdr3_aa: CASSFLQFANTGELFF
j_call: TRBJ2-6; clone_size: many; d_call: -; v_call: TRBV6-1; cdr3_nt: TGTGCCAGCAGTAACACTGGGGCCAACGTCCTGACTTTC; cdr3_aa: CASSNTGANVLTF
j_call: TRBJ2-1; clone_size: -; d_call: -; v_call: TRBV7-2; cdr3_nt: TGTGCCAGCAGCCTAGGAGGGACTCTGCAGTTCTTC; cdr3_aa: CASSLGGTLQFF